These 29 T cell receptor beta chains share one sample of origin, sequenced in a study of tissue T cells after allogeneic stem cell transplantation. Assay used: immunoSEQ multiplex PCR; TCRdb lists only in-frame clones, some missing. The data contain about 48,000 clones, about 73% of them singletons. Source material: sorted cells pooled from one or two spleens. The receptor set was obtained from a pool of C57BL/6 mice in good health.

Comment on this clone: The genes and germline here are from mouse. The CDR3 goes on 1 residue after the read ends, and that part is filled in from the germline J gene. Different DNA sequences within this sample yield the same CDR3. This sequence joins TRBV31 and TRBJ2-5; D may be TRBD1 (5 bases). The CDR3 length is 13 residues. Trimming left V 1 base short and J 1 base short, with 6 bases between. Germline loops: CDR1 GKSSPN, CDR2 SITVG. The CDR3 bases that were read are TGTGCCTGGAGTCGAGGGGACCAAGACACCCAGTAC. Translated: CAWSRGDQDTQY. The CDR3 in its entirety is CAWSRGDQDTQYF.

Concerning this clone: Mouse gene names apply. The read is 1 residue too short to cover the CDR3 end, so that end is filled in from the germline J gene. This chain connects TRBV12-2 to TRBJ2-5; D is perhaps TRBD1 (5 bases). The CDR3 is 13 amino acids. Germline-derived CDR1 and CDR2 are SGHLS and HYDKME. Trimming pared 2 bases from V and 0 bases from J, leaving 5 bases between. Incomplete CDR3 DNA: TGTGCCAGCTCTCGGACAAACCAAGACACCCAGTAC. This codes for CASSRTNQDTQY. In full, the CDR3 is CASSRTNQDTQYF.

This clone appeared a few times. Gene names and germline refer to mouse. The read is 1 residue too short to cover the CDR3 end, so that end is filled in from the germline J gene. The chain combines TRBV13-3 with TRBJ1-5; no definite D call. V lost 4 bases to trimming and J lost 3 bases, with 11 bases between them. The germline V gene has CDR1 NNHDY and CDR2 SYVADS. The CDR3 has 14 residues. The CDR3 sequence is CASSLGRANQAPLF. Incomplete CDR3 DNA: TGTGCCAGCAGTCTGGGGAGAGCCAACCAGGCTCCGCTT.

This clone was seen a few times. Gene labels here are mouse ones. From the germline J gene comes the end of the CDR3, since the read stops 1 residue before it. This chain uses TRBV16 with TRBJ2-7; D is undetermined. From germline, CDR1 is SGHSA and CDR2 FRNQAP. Trimming took 1 base from V and 2 from J, leaving 3 bases between them. The CDR3 sequence is 12 residues long. The CDR3 here is CASSLAAYEQYF. The sequenced part of the CDR3 DNA is TGTGCAAGCAGCTTAGCAGCCTATGAACAGTAC.

As regards this clone: Mouse germline and gene names are used. From the germline J gene comes the end of the CDR3, since the read stops 1 residue before it. The V call is TRBV2, the J call TRBJ1-3; 8 nucleotides line up with TRBD1. This CDR3 has 15 residues. The germline gives CDR1 LGHNA, CDR2 YSYQKL. The trim removed 1 base at V and 4 bases at J, leaving 3 bases unmatched. CDR3 in amino acids: CASSQGTGWGNTLYF. The covered CDR3 bases are TGTGCCAGCAGCCAAGGGACAGGGTGGGGAAATACGCTCTAT.

Worth noting for this clone: Genes and germline come from the mouse. Read data end 1 residue before the CDR3 end; the end is taken from the germline J gene. The gene calls are TRBV1 and TRBJ1-1; D gene uncertain. Between the trimmed V and J ends, which lost 2 bases and 3 bases, there was a span of 10 bases. The V gene's germline CDR1 is NSQYPW and CDR2 LRSPGD (reference sequence). This CDR3 contains 14 residues. CDR3 DNA, as far as it was read: TGCACCTGCAGTGCACGGGAGAGGGACACAGAAGTCTTC. Amino acids: CTCSARERDTEVF. The full CDR3 reads CTCSARERDTEVFF.

To note about this clone: Gene names and germline refer to mouse. The missing CDR3 end, 1 residue past where the read stops, is filled in from the germline J gene. The chain couples TRBV19 to TRBJ2-5, with 8 bases lining up with TRBD2. The CDR3 runs to 16 residues. The V gene's germline CDR1 is FNHDT and CDR2 SITEND (reference sequence). V trimming: 2 bases; J trimming: 0 bases; junction bases outside the gene matches: 5. CDR3 sequence: CASSISGGSNQDTQYF. CDR3 DNA (partial): TGTGCCAGCAGTATCTCTGGGGGGTCTAACCAAGACACCCAGTAC.

With regard to this clone: Gene and germline names: mouse. The read ends 1 residue before the CDR3 terminus; that terminus is restored from the germline J gene. V usage is TRBV31 and J usage is TRBJ2-2; 8 bases line up with TRBD1. The junction had 4 bases not matched to a gene; V was cut back by 7 bases and J by 3 bases. This CDR3 contains 13 residues. Germline V gives CDR1 GKSSPN, CDR2 SITVG. CDR3: CASDRGDTGQLYF. The sequenced part of the CDR3 DNA is TGTGCCTCTGACAGGGGTGACACCGGGCAGCTCTAC.

With respect to this clone: The gene names given are mouse names. The read ends 1 residue early relative to the CDR3; the germline J gene fills the gap. The chain carries TRBV16 and TRBJ2-1; maybe TRBD1 (6 bases). This CDR3 region has 14 residues. The V gene's germline CDR1 is SGHSA and CDR2 FRNQAP. V lost 3 bases and J 2 bases, leaving 8 bases between the germline ends. CDR3 bases read: TGTGCAAGCAGCTTTGGACAGTACTATGCTGAGCAGTTC. Translated: CASSFGQYYAEQF. The whole CDR3 region reads CASSFGQYYAEQFF.

Comment on this clone: Gene names denote mouse genes. The CDR3 end is not reached by the read, which stops 1 residue before it; the germline J gene fills it in. The chain combines TRBV13-3 with TRBJ2-5; no clear D gene. Germline values: CDR1 NNHDY, CDR2 SYVADS. The CDR3 is 12 amino acids. V lost 2 bases, J lost 2 bases, and 3 bases lay in between. The CDR3 bases that were read are TGTGCCAGCAGTGACAGCCAAGACACCCAGTAC. It yields the protein CASSDSQDTQY. The full CDR3 sequence reads CASSDSQDTQYF.

In the case of this clone: Here the gene names and germline are mouse. The observed sequence ends 1 residue before the CDR3 terminus, with the missing tail filled in from the germline J gene. The V gene is TRBV5, the J gene TRBJ2-3; TRBD1 aligns across 7 bases. V gave up 4 bases and J gave up 0 bases; unmatched junction bases: 4. CDR1 LGHNA and CDR2 YNLKQL come from the germline V gene (reference sequence). CDR3 length: 15 amino acids. CDR3 DNA (partial): TGTGCCAGCAGCCGACAGGGAGATAGTGCAGAAACGCTGTAT. Amino acid sequence: CASSRQGDSAETLY. The entire CDR3 reads CASSRQGDSAETLYF.

This clone was counted only a few times. Germline and genes here are mouse. The read ends 1 residue early relative to the CDR3; the germline J gene fills the gap. The chain has TRBV13-1 and TRBJ2-7, with D perhaps being TRBD1 or TRBD2 (6 bases each). Germline loops: CDR1 NSHNY, CDR2 SYGAGN. The germline V and J ends were trimmed by 1 base and 0 bases, with 8 bases remaining between them. This CDR3 is 14 amino acids long. The sequenced CDR3 bases are TGTGCCAGCAGTGATATGGGGGCCTCCTATGAACAGTAC. Translation: CASSDMGASYEQY. The whole CDR3 reads CASSDMGASYEQYF.

As to this clone: The genes and germline here are from mouse. The read terminates 1 residue before the CDR3 end, so the remaining end is supplied by the germline J gene. The same CDR3 is also encoded by other DNA sequences in this sample. The chain employs TRBV13-2 and TRBJ1-2; 11 bases fit TRBD1. Germline V gene sequence: CDR1 NNHNN, CDR2 SYGAGS (reference sequence). This CDR3 has 15 amino acids. After removal of 5 bases from V and 3 bases from J, the junction contained 6 bases not matched to a gene. The CDR3 region is CASGDPGQGDSDYTF. CDR3 DNA, as far as it was read: TGTGCCAGCGGGGACCCGGGACAGGGGGACTCCGACTACACC.

Turning to this clone: Mouse germline and gene names are used. The CDR3 end falls 1 residue outside the read, so it is completed with the germline J gene. The gene calls are TRBV5 and TRBJ1-3; the D gene is possibly TRBD1 (6 bases). CDR1 is LGHNA and CDR2 is YNLKQL in the germline V gene (reference sequence). This CDR3 spans 16 amino acids. The V gene lost 4 bases and the J gene lost 0 bases, with 13 bases spanning the gap. CDR3: CASSPEGHLSGNTLYF. The CDR3 DNA, read in part, is TGTGCCAGCAGCCCAGAGGGACACCTTTCTGGAAATACGCTCTAT.

As to this clone: Gene names and germline match the mouse. CDR3 DNA, as far as it was read: TGTGCCAGCAGCCCGGACAGAAACTATGAACAGTAC. This translates into CASSPDRNYEQY. The complete CDR3 reads CASSPDRNYEQYF. The J gene is TRBJ2-7, the V gene TRBV2; tentatively, D is TRBD1 (6 bases). The observed sequence ends 1 residue before the CDR3 terminus, with the missing tail filled in from the germline J gene. The CDR3 extends over 13 amino acids. Per the germline V gene, CDR1 is LGHNA and CDR2 is YSYQKL. V dropped 4 bases and J dropped 3 bases, with 10 bases sitting between them.

A remark on this clone: The genes and germline here are from mouse. The DNA ends 1 residue before the CDR3 does, and the rest of the CDR3 is filled in from the germline J gene. V usage is TRBV12-2 and J usage is TRBJ2-5; 8 nucleotides align to TRBD2. The CDR3 covers 12 residues. Trimming took 4 bases from V and 5 from J; bases not matched to a gene: 1. Germline-derived CDR1 and CDR2 are SGHLS and HYDKME. CDR3 region: CASSGTGDTQYF. The DNA read from the CDR3 is TGTGCCAGCTCGGGGACTGGAGACACCCAGTAC.

As regards this clone: The gene names given are mouse names. From the germline J gene comes the end of the CDR3, since the read stops 1 residue before it. This rearrangement joins TRBV3 to TRBJ2-5; D remains ambiguous. Germline loops: CDR1 SNHLY, CDR2 FYNGKV (reference sequence). The CDR3 has 13 amino acids. Trimming took off 1 base at V and 4 bases at J, with 6 bases between the two ends. CDR3: CASSLVQKDTQYF. Partial CDR3 DNA: TGTGCCAGCAGCTTAGTACAAAAAGACACCCAGTAC.

The count of this clone is one. Gene names follow the mouse nomenclature. The covered CDR3 bases are TGTGCCAGCAGTTTCACATACCAAGACACCCAGTAC. This sequence encodes CASSFTYQDTQY. In full, the CDR3 reads CASSFTYQDTQYF. The chain carries TRBV15 and TRBJ2-5; D is unclear. The CDR3 goes on 1 residue after the read ends, and that part is filled in from the germline J gene. Germline CDR1 is SGHND and CDR2 is FRSKSL. CDR3 size: 13 residues. V lost 3 bases and J 1 base, leaving 5 bases between the germline ends. Filled out from reference TRBV15 and TRBJ2-5, the complete variable domain reads DAGVTQTPRHEVAEKGQTIILKCEPVSGHNDLFWYRQTKIQGLELLSYFRSKSLMEDGGAFKDRFKAEMLNSSFSTLKIQPTEPKDSAVYLCASSFTYQDTQYFGPGTRLLVL.

This clone has only a few counts. Gene names denote mouse genes. The sequence runs out 1 residue before the end of the CDR3; the remainder is reconstructed from the germline J gene. The rearrangement uses TRBV24 and TRBJ2-2; D uncertain. There are 11 residues in the CDR3. Germline CDR1 and CDR2: KGHTA and FRNEEI. V was clipped by 7 bases and J by 5 bases, with 5 bases between them. The sequenced CDR3 bases are TGTGCCAGCACTGTGACCGGGCAGCTCTAC. This gives the protein CASTVTGQLY. The entire CDR3 reads CASTVTGQLYF.

This clone was counted a single time. Genes and germline are mouse. The CDR3 goes on 1 residue after the read ends, and that part is filled in from the germline J gene. The rearrangement uses TRBV3 and TRBJ1-4; 10 bases map to TRBD1. J lost 5 bases, V lost 4 bases, and 1 base had no gene match. Per germline, CDR1 SNHLY and CDR2 FYNGKV (reference sequence). This CDR3 region has 14 residues. Here the CDR3 reads CASSSGQGNERLFF. The DNA read from the CDR3 is TGTGCCAGCAGCTCGGGACAGGGGAACGAAAGATTATTT.

As concerns this clone: Gene names and germline refer to mouse. The missing CDR3 end, 1 residue past where the read stops, is filled in from the germline J gene. J is TRBJ2-1 and V is TRBV13-3, with a possible D match to TRBD2 (7 bases). The length of the CDR3 is 14 residues. V was pared by 0 bases and J by 5 bases, with 9 bases between. CDR1 and CDR2 from the germline V gene are NNHDY and SYVADS. CDR3: CASSDAGGDAEQFF. The CDR3 DNA, read in part, is TGTGCCAGCAGTGATGCGGGGGGCGATGCTGAGCAGTTC.

In the case of this clone: Mouse names are used for the genes. The CDR3 extends 1 residue past the end of the read, so its final part is completed from the germline J gene. The rearrangement joins TRBV4 to TRBJ1-4, with 10 bases lining up with TRBD1. The CDR3 sequence is 15 residues long. In germline, CDR1 is LGHDT, CDR2 YNNKQL (reference sequence). V gave up 6 bases and J gave up 3 bases; unmatched junction bases: 4. The sequenced part of the CDR3 DNA is TGTGCCAGCAGGCCCGGGACAGGGGCCAACGAAAGATTATTT. It is translated as CASRPGTGANERLF. The full CDR3 protein reads CASRPGTGANERLFF. Looking up the rest from reference TRBV4 and TRBJ1-4 gives the full variable domain: ETAVFQTPNYHVTQVGNEVSFNCKQTLGHDTMYWYKQDSKKLLKIMFSYNNKQLIVNETVPRRFSPQSSDKAHLNLRIKSVEPEDSAVYLCASRPGTGANERLFFGHGTKLSVL.

This clone appeared a single time. Any gene name here is a mouse gene name. The read terminates 1 residue ahead of where the CDR3 ends, so the germline J gene completes it. This chain joins TRBV3 and TRBJ2-5; D unresolved. This CDR3 has 14 residues. From germline, CDR1 is SNHLY and CDR2 FYNGKV (reference sequence). Deletions cut 3 bases from V and 0 bases from J, with 7 bases between. The CDR3: CASSLTFNQDTQYF. CDR3 DNA, as far as it was read: TGTGCCAGCAGCTTGACTTTTAACCAAGACACCCAGTAC.

To note about this clone: Gene names are mouse gene names. The read stops 1 residue short of the end of the CDR3; the missing end is completed from the germline J gene. The genes are TRBV5 and TRBJ1-4, with 9 bases fitting TRBD1. Germline CDR1 LGHNA, CDR2 YNLKQL (reference sequence). This CDR3 region has 17 residues. J gave up 0 bases and V 4 bases, and 6 bases lay outside the gene matches. Partial CDR3 DNA: TGTGCCAGCAGCCCTCGGGACAGGGCCCTTTCCAACGAAAGATTATTT. Amino acid sequence: CASSPRDRALSNERLF. The whole CDR3 reads CASSPRDRALSNERLFF.

With respect to this clone: Here the gene names and germline are mouse. The read comes to an end 1 residue before the CDR3 does, leaving the germline J gene to fill in the end. The chain uses TRBV13-2 and TRBJ2-2; D perhaps matches TRBD1 (6 bases). CDR1 is NNHNN and CDR2 is SYGAGS in the germline V gene (reference sequence). The CDR3 is 13 amino acids. V was shortened by 3 bases and J by 6 bases, with 9 bases between the two germline ends. CDR3 region: CASGVTGPGQLYF. The sequenced CDR3 bases are TGTGCCAGCGGTGTCACAGGGCCCGGGCAGCTCTAC.

A word on this clone: Gene names and germline match the mouse. The read is 1 residue too short to cover the CDR3 end, so that end is filled in from the germline J gene. Other DNA sequences in the sample encode the same CDR3. This chain connects TRBV3 to TRBJ1-1, with 9 bases aligning to TRBD1. V lost 5 bases, J lost 4 bases, and 2 bases stayed unmatched. Looked up from germline, CDR1 is SNHLY and CDR2 is FYNGKV (reference sequence). CDR3 size: 13 residues. The CDR3 DNA, read in part, is TGTGCCAGCAGCCCGACAGGGGGCACAGAAGTCTTC. Translating gives CASSPTGGTEVF. The complete CDR3 protein is CASSPTGGTEVFF.

About this clone itself: Gene names are the mouse ones. The CDR3 extends 1 residue past the end of the read, so its final part is completed from the germline J gene. The V gene is TRBV12-2, the J gene TRBJ1-5; TRBD1 matches 7 bases. This CDR3 is 14 amino acids long. Trimming removed 2 bases from V and 3 bases from J; junction bases left unmatched: 3. Looked up from germline, CDR1 is SGHLS and CDR2 is HYDKME. Incomplete CDR3 DNA: TGTGCCAGCTCTCATACAGGGGCCAACCAGGCTCCGCTT. Its translation: CASSHTGANQAPL. The CDR3 in its entirety is CASSHTGANQAPLF. The whole variable domain, filled in from reference TRBV12-2 and TRBJ1-5, reads NSGVVQSPRYIIKGKGERSILKCIPISGHLSVAWYQQTQGQELKFFIQHYDKMERDKGNLPSRFSVQQFDDYHSEMNMSALELEDSAVYFCASSHTGANQAPLFGEGTRLSVL.

Remarks on this clone: The listed genes are named as in mouse. Read sequence stops 1 residue before the CDR3 end, and the germline J gene provides the missing end. This chain connects TRBV1 to TRBJ1-6, with 9 bases matching TRBD1. TRBJ1-6 is identified as an open reading frame with a role that is uncertain. Germline assignment: CDR1 NSQYPW and CDR2 LRSPGD (reference sequence). After removal of 10 bases from V and 0 bases from J, the junction contained 7 bases not matched to a gene. This CDR3 has 16 amino acids. The CDR3 loop reads CTSRDRDNSYNSPLYF. The part of the CDR3 DNA that was read is TGCACCTCCCGGGACAGGGACAATTCCTATAATTCGCCCCTCTAC.

Regarding this clone: Gene and germline names: mouse. The DNA ends 1 residue before the CDR3 does, and the rest of the CDR3 is filled in from the germline J gene. The J gene is TRBJ1-3, the V gene TRBV5; 7 bases line up with TRBD1. The V gene end was trimmed by 0 bases and the J gene end by 2 bases; junction bases not matched to a gene: 1. The germline V gene encodes CDR1 LGHNA and CDR2 YNLKQL (reference sequence). This CDR3 comprises 15 residues. CDR3 protein: CASSQDTGAGNTLYF. The sequenced part of the CDR3 DNA is TGTGCCAGCAGCCAAGATACAGGGGCTGGAAATACGCTCTAT.